The rows below give T cell receptor beta chains drawn from one sample of a study of regulatory T cells in long-lasting Graves disease. Via MiXCR, TCRdb re-called the multiplex PCR reads, giving one row per CDR3 protein. The data show around 400,000 distinct CDR3 sequences, with roughly a fifth seen just once and roughly 13% held by the top ten. The specimen comprised peripheral blood mononuclear cells (PBMCs), sampled when the disease was refractory, from a patient treated with antithyroid drugs. Source of these receptors: a female donor with Graves disease. Each CDR3 is given with its conserved first and last residue. A D gene is named only where the DNA matches it firmly. Some rows have no size entry. The others give once, few or many, or a class for an expanded clone.

- TRBJ2-7 TRBV20-1 - TGCAGTGCCAGATGGACAGCGGGCTCCTACGAGCAGTACTTC CSARWTAGSYEQYF
TRBD2 TRBJ2-7 TRBV20-1 - TGCAGTGCTAGACCTTCGGGACTAGCGGGAGAGCAGTACTTC CSARPSGLAGEQYF
- TRBJ2-7 TRBV2 many TGTGCCAGCAGTGATCTCTGGCCCCGCTCCTACGAGCAGTACTTC CASSDLWPRSYEQYF
- TRBJ1-2 TRBV27 many TGTGCCAGCAGTCCCGCGGGAGATTATGGCTACACCTTC CASSPAGDYGYTF
- TRBJ2-1 TRBV2 many TGTGCCAGCAGTGAATGGCGCAATGAGCAGTTCTTC CASSEWRNEQFF
- TRBJ1-5 TRBV24-1 - TGTGCCACCAGTGAGTCAGCGGGGCAGGGTCAGCCCCAGCATTTT CATSESAGQGQPQHF
TRBD2 TRBJ2-7 TRBV28 many TGTGCCAGCAGTTCAGCGGGAGTAAATCTCTACGAGCAGTACTTC CASSSAGVNLYEQYF
- TRBJ2-7 TRBV27 - TGTGCCACCAGGGGTGGGCATTACGAGCAGTACTTC CATRGGHYEQYF
- TRBJ2-2 TRBV19 many TGTGCCAGTAGGACCAGCGGGCCCACCACCGGGGAGCTGTTTTTT CASRTSGPTTGELFF
- TRBJ1-5 TRBV30 many TGTGCCTGGAGTACACAGGGTCAGCCCCAGCATTTT CAWSTQGQPQHF
TRBD1 TRBJ2-7 TRBV28 many TGTGCCAGCAGTCCGGGACAGGGAGGTTACGAGCAGTACTTC CASSPGQGGYEQYF
- TRBJ2-2 TRBV7-6 few TGTGCCAGCAGCGGAGGCGGTGGGGGGACCGGGGAGCTGTTTTTT CASSGGGGGTGELFF